These 18 T cell receptor beta chains were all obtained from the same sample, sequenced in a study of CD8 T cells in Susac syndrome. Random hexamers were used to reverse transcribe 0.5 to 1 ug of RNA. Each CDR3 protein is one row after TCRdb ran MiXCR on the immunoSEQ multiplex PCR reads. The top ten clones hold 0.12% of a sample with about 120,000 distinct CDR3 sequences, just under 95% of them seen once. Sequencing input: CD8+ T cells from PBMCs. These receptors all stem from a human donor in good health.

This rearrangement joins TRBV9 to TRBJ2-5; perhaps TRBD2 as D (6 bases). The CDR3 has 16 amino acids. Trimming removed 4 bases from V and 7 bases from J, with 23 bases in between. In germline, CDR1 is SGDLS, CDR2 YYNGEE. CDR3 bases: TGTGCCAGCAGCCTAGACCCTATAGGCGAGGAGGGGACCCAGTACTTC. Amino acid sequence: CASSLDPIGEEGTQYF.

The CDR3 loop reads CASSFWDPSVSNQPQHF. The CDR3 region has the DNA TGTGCCAGCAGTTTTTGGGATCCATCCGTTAGCAATCAGCCCCAGCATTTT. V usage is TRBV12-3 or TRBV12-4 and J usage is TRBJ1-5, with no clear D. The CDR3 runs 17 residues. The ends were cut back, 3 bases at V and 0 bases at J, with 15 bases in the middle.

This sequence joins TRBV5-1 and TRBJ2-1, with TRBD2 matching over 7 bases. The CDR3 runs to 15 residues. V lost 0 bases and J lost 4; bases outside the gene matches: 4. Germline CDR1 and CDR2: SGHRS and YFSETQ. CDR3 DNA: TGCGCCAGCAGCTTGGCGAGCGGGACGTACAATGAGCAGTTCTTC. Its protein product is CASSLASGTYNEQFF.

The chain has TRBV7-2 and TRBJ1-2; 7 nucleotides match TRBD1. CDR1 and CDR2 (germline): SGHTA, FQGNSA. After removal of 1 base from V and 8 bases from J, the junction contained 4 bases not matched to a gene. The CDR3 runs 13 residues. This CDR3 reads CASSLGRGRGYTF. The CDR3 nucleotides are TGTGCCAGCAGCTTAGGAAGGGGGCGCGGCTACACCTTC.

The rearrangement uses TRBV29-1 and TRBJ1-2, with D tentatively TRBD1 (6 bases). Germline loops: CDR1 SQVTM, CDR2 ANQGSEA. The CDR3 spans 15 residues. V gave up 7 bases and J gave up 0 bases, with 18 bases separating them. The CDR3 loop is CSAERTEPSNYGYTF. The CDR3 coding sequence is TGCAGCGCGGAAAGGACAGAACCTTCTAACTATGGCTACACCTTC. The whole variable domain, remainder taken from reference TRBV29-1 and TRBJ1-2, is SAVISQKPSRDICQRGTSLTIQCQVDSQVTMMFWYRQQPGQSLTLIATANQGSEATYESGFVIDKFPISRPNLTFSTLTVSNMSPEDSSIYLCSAERTEPSNYGYTFGSGTRLTVV.

The chain is built from TRBV7-2 and TRBJ2-1, with TRBD2 identical over 7 bases. The CDR3 consists of 13 residues. Germline V gives CDR1 SGHTA, CDR2 FQGNSA. With V trimmed by 4 bases and J by 12 bases, 9 bases remained unmatched. The CDR3 spells CASSSMGGSGQFF. Written as DNA, the CDR3 is TGTGCCAGCAGCTCCATGGGGGGGTCTGGGCAGTTCTTC.

The chain has TRBV7-9 and TRBJ2-5, with D hard to call. V shed 4 bases and J shed 5 bases, with 17 bases lying between them. The CDR3 has 15 residues. CDR1 is SEHNR and CDR2 is FQNEAQ in the germline V gene (reference sequence). DNA of the CDR3: TGTGCCAGCAGCTCTCTGGTTCTCACCAAGGAGACCCAGTACTTC. Its protein is CASSSLVLTKETQYF.

The gene calls are TRBV29-1 and TRBJ2-1; 7 bases agree with TRBD2. The germline V gene encodes CDR1 SQVTM and CDR2 ANQGSEA. This CDR3 comprises 10 residues. The CDR3, as DNA: TGCAGTTCGGGGGGAAATGAGCAGTTCTTC. Its translation: CSSGGNEQFF.

V usage is TRBV24-1 and J usage is TRBJ2-1; 10 positions match TRBD2. Trimming at V came to 7 bases and at J to 10 bases, leaving 3 bases not matched to a gene. This CDR3 is built from 12 residues. Germline loops: CDR1 KGHDR, CDR2 SFDVKD. CDR3 residues: CATSASGREQFF. CDR3 nucleotides: TGTGCCACCAGCGCTAGCGGGAGAGAGCAGTTCTTC.

This sequence joins TRBV4-3 and TRBJ1-1, with 9 bases that match TRBD1. The CDR3 runs to 18 residues. V was pared by 0 bases and J by 2 bases, with 10 bases of the junction left unmatched. Germline lookup yields CDR1 LGHNA and CDR2 YSLEER. This CDR3 reads CASSQETGGTGLNTEAFF. DNA of the CDR3: TGCGCCAGCAGCCAAGAAACCGGGGGGACAGGGCTTAACACTGAAGCTTTCTTT.

The rearrangement joins TRBV4-3 to TRBJ2-7; a possible D gene is TRBD1 (5 bases). This CDR3 contains 15 residues. The germline V gene has CDR1 LGHNA and CDR2 YSLEER. The V gene lost 1 base and the J gene lost 4 bases, with 14 bases spanning the gap. Written as DNA, the CDR3 is TGCGCCAGCAGCCAAGGAAAAGCAGGGTATTACGAGCAGTACTTC. Protein product: CASSQGKAGYYEQYF.

The chain carries TRBV20-1 and TRBJ2-7; no firm D call. There are 13 residues in the CDR3. Germline CDR1 and CDR2: DFQATT and SNEGSKA (reference sequence). V lost 5 bases and J lost 7, with 18 bases in between. The CDR3 loop reads CSASPSAGLEQYF. For the CDR3, the DNA is TGCAGTGCTTCACCGTCGGCAGGTCTAGAGCAGTACTTC.

This chain joins TRBV13 and TRBJ2-2; D may be TRBD2 (5 bases). This CDR3 spans 17 amino acids. Trimming removed 3 bases from V and 2 bases from J, with 16 bases in between. Germline loops: CDR1 PRHDT, CDR2 FYEKMQ (reference sequence). CDR3 protein: CASSLVQDSTNTGELFF. CDR3 nucleotide sequence: TGTGCCAGCAGCTTGGTGCAGGACTCGACAAACACCGGGGAGCTGTTTTTT.

This clonotype was picked up one time. The rearrangement joins TRBV2 to TRBJ2-2, with D maybe TRBD1 (6 bases). This CDR3 comprises 14 residues. From germline, CDR1 is SNHLY and CDR2 FYNNEI. V lost 3 bases, J lost 7 bases, and 12 bases lay in between. The CDR3 DNA sequence: TGTGCCAGCAGTGAGCTGGGGGCGAGCGGGGAGCTGTTTTTT. Amino acids: CASSELGASGELFF.

V gene TRBV6-5 combines with J gene TRBJ2-7; no clear D. Germline V gives CDR1 MNHEY, CDR2 SVGAGI. The CDR3 is made up of 11 amino acids. Trimming shortened V by 2 bases and J by 6 bases, and 5 bases separated the two germline ends. In DNA, the CDR3 is TGTGCCAGCAGTTACGGATCCGAGCAGTACTTC. Its protein product is CASSYGSEQYF.

This sequence joins TRBV27 and TRBJ1-2; tentative D call: TRBD1 (5 bases). V was shortened by 6 bases and J by 2 bases, with 7 bases between the two germline ends. Germline CDR1 reads MNHEY; CDR2 reads SMNVEV (reference sequence). The CDR3 spans 12 residues. CDR3 loop: CASRAGNYGYTF. The DNA of the CDR3 is TGTGCCAGCAGGGCAGGGAACTATGGCTACACCTTC.

This clonotype was observed a handful of times. The chain uses TRBV6-5 and TRBJ2-7; a weak D match, TRBD2 (6 bases). V lost 0 bases to trimming and J lost 4 bases, with 13 bases between them. Germline V gene lookup returns CDR1 MNHEY and CDR2 SVGAGI. This CDR3 comprises 15 residues. The CDR3 DNA reads TGTGCCAGCAGTTACTCTTCGGGGGTTTCTTACGAGCAGTACTTC. Encoded protein: CASSYSSGVSYEQYF.

V is TRBV7-2 and J is TRBJ2-1; 13 nucleotides agree with TRBD2. The germline gives CDR1 SGHTA, CDR2 FQGNSA. The CDR3 consists of 15 residues. The ends lost 5 bases at V and 10 bases at J; junction bases unmatched: 8. The DNA for the CDR3 is TGTGCCAGCAGCCGGGGGACTAGCGGGGATGGCGAGCAGTTCTTC. Protein product: CASSRGTSGDGEQFF.